These T cell receptor beta chains were read from a single sample in a study of blood T cell repertoires in COVID-19. The protocol was immunoSEQ multiplex PCR, while the TCRdb copy is restricted to in-frame clones and leaves out a portion. The sample lists some 97,000 clones, over 65% occurring once. What was sequenced was peripheral blood. Receptor source: a human donor in a cohort sampled during active COVID-19. The CDR3 runs from the conserved cysteine through the conserved F or W. D genes are given only for firm matches. Size is stated for part of the rows, as once, few or many counts, or as a class when the clone is expanded.

TRBJ1-5,TRBV27,TRBD1,NA,TGTGCCAGCTATAAGGGGGCGGAGAGCAATCAGCCCCAGCATTTT,CASYKGAESNQPQHF
TRBJ2-3,TRBV2,NA,NA,TGTGCCACAGGCAAAGGGGCCCTAGAGGCAGATACGCAGTATTTT,CATGKGALEADTQYF
TRBJ1-1,TRBV18,NA,NA,TGTGCCAGCTCCCCGGACAGAATGAACACTGAAGCTTTCTTT,CASSPDRMNTEAFF
TRBJ2-3,TRBV19,TRBD2,NA,TGTGCCAGTAGTATACCCGGGAGGTCGACGTCAGATACGCAGTATTTT,CASSIPGRSTSDTQYF
TRBJ2-7,TRBV2,TRBD1,NA,TGTGCCAGCAGACCCAGGACAGGGGGCTTCTACGAGCAGTACTTC,CASRPRTGGFYEQYF
TRBJ1-2,TRBV5-1,NA,NA,TGCGCCAGCAGTAGAAGCCGGGGTGCCTATGGCTACACCTTC,CASSRSRGAYGYTF
TRBJ2-7,TRBV5-4,NA,NA,TGTGCCAGCAGCCCCGGCGGCTACGAGCAGTACTTC,CASSPGGYEQYF
TRBJ1-2,TRBV7-9,TRBD1,NA,TGTGCCAGCAGCAACAGGGGCGGAGGCTACACCTTC,CASSNRGGGYTF
TRBJ2-2,TRBV15,NA,NA,TGTGCCACCAGCAGAGATTATGTATCCTTGGAGCTGTTTTTT,CATSRDYVSLELFF
TRBJ2-1,TRBV4-1,NA,NA,TGCGCCAGCAGCCAAGGGGAAAGGGGTCACTACAATGAGCAGTTCTTC,CASSQGERGHYNEQFF
TRBJ2-3,TRBV7-2,NA,NA,TGTGCCAGCAGCTTAGCGGGACTCGCAACAGATACGCAGTATTTT,CASSLAGLATDTQYF
TRBJ2-6,TRBV18,NA,NA,TGTGCCAGCTCACCGGTCGGACTGCCATCTGGGGCCAACGTCCTGACTTTC,CASSPVGLPSGANVLTF
TRBJ1-3,TRBV7-2,TRBD1,once,TGTGCCAGCAGCCGGGACAGGGGGTCTGGAAACACCATATATTTT,CASSRDRGSGNTIYF
TRBJ1-3,TRBV5-6,TRBD1,NA,TGTGCCAGTGAGGGACAGACCCCTGGAAACACCATATATTTT,CASEGQTPGNTIYF
TRBJ2-7,TRBV29-1,NA,NA,TGCAGCGTTTCTGTAACCTACGAGCAGTACTTC,CSVSVTYEQYF
TRBJ2-3,TRBV7-2,TRBD2,NA,TGTGCCAGCAGCTCCAGTCTACTAGCGGGGGGCGGCACAGATACGCAGTATTTT,CASSSSLLAGGGTDTQYF
TRBJ2-7,TRBV12-3/TRBV12-4,NA,NA,TGTGCCAGCAGTTTTTCGGTAACCTACGAGCAGTACTTC,CASSFSVTYEQYF
TRBJ1-6,TRBV19,NA,NA,TGTGCCAGCAGTCCCGAACAGGGTTCACCCCTCCACTTT,CASSPEQGSPLHF
TRBJ2-3,TRBV15,TRBD2,NA,TGTGCCACCAGCAGGGCGGGGGGGGTGGATACGCAGTATTTT,CATSRAGGVDTQYF
TRBJ2-3,TRBV7-2,NA,NA,TGTGCCAGCAGCCCGGCCCGGGTGACCGCCGGAGATACGCAGTATTTT,CASSPARVTAGDTQYF
TRBJ2-5,TRBV5-1,NA,once,TGCGCCAGCAGCTTGGATACAGGCCTACAAGAGACCCAGTACTTC,CASSLDTGLQETQYF
TRBJ1-3,TRBV3-1/TRBV3-2,NA,NA,TGTGCCAGCAGCCAATTTAGCCGGGGGGCATCTGGAAACACCATATATTTT,CASSQFSRGASGNTIYF
TRBJ1-6,TRBV2,TRBD1,NA,TGTGCCAGCAAATACAGCGGAACAGGGGGCGCACCCCTCCACTTT,CASKYSGTGGAPLHF
TRBJ2-7,TRBV7-9,TRBD1,NA,TGTGCCAGCAGCTTATATGGGACAGGGGGTGATGAGCAGTACTTC,CASSLYGTGGDEQYF
TRBJ1-3,TRBV5-5,TRBD1,once,TGTGCCAGCAGCTTGACCAGGGGGCAAGACACCATATATTTT,CASSLTRGQDTIYF
TRBJ1-6,TRBV5-1,TRBD1,NA,TGCGCCAGCAGCTTGGGGGAACAGGGGGACACGGGCAATTCACCCCTCCACTTT,CASSLGEQGDTGNSPLHF
TRBJ1-2,TRBV19,NA,NA,TGTGCCAGTCGGGACACTCCTAACTATGGCTACACCTTC,CASRDTPNYGYTF
TRBJ2-5,TRBV7-2,TRBD2,NA,TGTGCCAGCAGCTTACGCGGGGGTGGGACCCAGTACTTC,CASSLRGGGTQYF
TRBJ2-1,TRBV3-1/TRBV3-2,TRBD2,NA,TGTGCCAGCAGCCAAGGTGTTAGCGGGGGGGCCCGTAGAAATGAGCAGTTCTTC,CASSQGVSGGARRNEQFF
TRBJ2-3,TRBV11-2,TRBD1,NA,TGTGCCAGCAGCGTCCGACAGGGGCCGGGCACAGATACGCAGTATTTT,CASSVRQGPGTDTQYF
TRBJ1-3,TRBV19,NA,few,TGTGCCAGTCAAACTACGGGGATCTCTGGAAACACCATATATTTT,CASQTTGISGNTIYF
TRBJ1-2,TRBV18,TRBD1,once,TGTGCCAGCTCAGTACAGGGGGCCTATGGCTACACCTTC,CASSVQGAYGYTF
TRBJ2-7,TRBV5-1,TRBD1,once,TGCGCCAGCAGCTTGGCGACAGGGGGAAACTACGAGCAGTACTTC,CASSLATGGNYEQYF
TRBJ2-5,TRBV21-1,NA,NA,TGTGCCAGCAGGGACGCTAGCGGGCCTCAAGAGACCCAGTACTTC,CASRDASGPQETQYF
TRBJ2-4,TRBV27,NA,NA,TGTGCCAGCTCCGAGAACAGTCCCGAGCGGTCCACCGGGGACATTCAGTACTTC,CASSENSPERSTGDIQYF
TRBJ2-2,TRBV5-1,TRBD1,NA,TGCGCCAGCAGCTTTGGACAGGGCAACACCGGGGAGCTGTTTTTT,CASSFGQGNTGELFF
TRBJ2-1,TRBV1,NA,NA,TGCACCAGCAGCCAAGGCAGCGGGGGGAGGGACAATGAGCAGTTCTTC,CTSSQGSGGRDNEQFF
TRBJ1-5,TRBV6-6,NA,NA,TGTGCCAGCAGTTACCAGACAGGAAATCAGCCCCAGCATTTT,CASSYQTGNQPQHF
TRBJ1-5,TRBV7-2,TRBD1,NA,TGTGCCAGCAGCTTCGACAGGGGCGGCAATCAGCCCCAGCATTTT,CASSFDRGGNQPQHF
TRBJ2-5,TRBV7-6,NA,NA,TGTGCCAGCAGCTTACGGTACAGGGCGTCATGGGAGACCCAGTACTTC,CASSLRYRASWETQYF
TRBJ1-4,TRBV19,NA,NA,TGTGCCAGTAGTATTTCTGGGACAACTGATGAAAAACTGTTTTTT,CASSISGTTDEKLFF
TRBJ1-1,TRBV6-5,NA,once,TGTGCCAGCAGCCAACGGGGGGTTACTGAAGCTTTCTTT,CASSQRGVTEAFF
TRBJ2-3,TRBV5-5,NA,NA,TGTGCCAGCAGCTTGATCCCGGGGAAACCAGATACGCAGTATTTT,CASSLIPGKPDTQYF
TRBJ2-7,TRBV7-9,TRBD1,NA,TGTGCCAGCAGCTCGAAGACGACAGGGGGTATAGTAGCGAGCGAGCAGTACTTC,CASSSKTTGGIVASEQYF
TRBJ2-7,TRBV7-6,NA,NA,TGTGCCAGCAGTCCAGCGGGCGGCTACGAGCAGTACTTC,CASSPAGGYEQYF
TRBJ2-4,TRBV6-4,NA,NA,TGTGCCAGCACTAGGAGTCCGGGACTAGCCAAAAACATTCAGTACTTC,CASTRSPGLAKNIQYF
TRBJ1-2,TRBV2,TRBD1,NA,TGTGCCAGCAGTTGGGACAGCTATGGCTACACCTTC,CASSWDSYGYTF
TRBJ1-1,TRBV10-1,NA,NA,TGCGCCAGCAGCGCCACAGGCTACGGCACTGAAGCTTTCTTT,CASSATGYGTEAFF
TRBJ2-5,TRBV18,TRBD2,NA,TGTGCCAGCTCAGCGGGACTAGTGATTGGAGAGACCCAGTACTTC,CASSAGLVIGETQYF
TRBJ1-1,TRBV6-5,NA,few,TGTGCCAGCAGTATCGACAGACCCGAAGCTTTCTTT,CASSIDRPEAFF
TRBJ2-2,TRBV6-1,TRBD1,NA,TGTGCCAGCAGTGATCATACCCCGGGACAGGGACCCGGGGAGCTGTTTTTT,CASSDHTPGQGPGELFF
TRBJ2-1,TRBV6-1,NA,NA,TGTGCCAGCAGTGAACCGACCCGGCGGAATGAGCAGTTCTTC,CASSEPTRRNEQFF
TRBJ2-5,TRBV4-1,TRBD1,NA,TGCGCCAGCAGCCAAGTGGGACAGGGCGGGGAGACCCAGTACTTC,CASSQVGQGGETQYF
TRBJ2-7,TRBV6-2/TRBV6-3,NA,NA,TGTGCCAGCAGTTCCGCCACCCTCGGCTCGGGGGCCTACGAGCAGTACTTC,CASSSATLGSGAYEQYF
TRBJ2-1,TRBV10-2,NA,NA,TGCGCCAGCAGGATGAGAGTCGATGAGCAGTTCTTC,CASRMRVDEQFF
TRBJ2-2,TRBV6-2/TRBV6-3,NA,once,TGTGCCAGCAGTTATAATCTAGTCCCCGGGGAGCTGTTTTTT,CASSYNLVPGELFF
TRBJ1-3,TRBV11-2,TRBD1,NA,TGTGCCAGCAGCCAGGGACAGTGGCTGAACACCATATATTTT,CASSQGQWLNTIYF
TRBJ1-1,TRBV6-2/TRBV6-3,TRBD1,NA,TGTGCCAGCAGTTACTCCAAGGGGACAGGGTTTTGGGGCACTGAAGCTTTCTTT,CASSYSKGTGFWGTEAFF
TRBJ1-1,TRBV13,NA,NA,TGTGCCAGCAGCTTGGGGGGGAACACTGAAGCTTTCTTT,CASSLGGNTEAFF
TRBJ1-2,TRBV5-4,TRBD1,NA,TGTGCCAGCAGCTCCGGGGGGGGACAGGGGGCGAGAGGCTACACCTTC,CASSSGGGQGARGYTF